The 26 T cell receptor beta chains presented below share a single source sample, sequenced in a study of blood T cell repertoires in COVID-19. The assay was immunoSEQ multiplex PCR, and TCRdb's table has in-frame clones only and misses some. The sample records 130,000 to 150,000 clones, roughly 90% being singletons. Sequenced: peripheral blood. Source of these receptors: a human donor in a cohort sampled during active COVID-19.

This chain joins TRBV4-3 and TRBJ2-3; TRBD2 agrees at 9 bases. CDR3 length: 17 residues. After removal of 0 bases from V and 1 base from J, the junction contained 5 bases not matched to a gene. Per germline, CDR1 LGHNA and CDR2 YSLEER. This chain's CDR3 is CASSQDPPSGGTDTQYF. CDR3 DNA: TGCGCCAGCAGCCAAGATCCCCCTAGCGGGGGCACAGATACGCAGTATTTT.

V and J are TRBV23-1 and TRBJ2-3; D is undetermined. TRBV23-1 falls under the ORF class, with uncertain function. The V end lost 6 bases, the J end lost 1 base, and 8 bases lay between the germline ends. This CDR3 contains 13 residues. CDR3 DNA sequence: TGCGCCAGCAGCGCCCAGGGCACAGATACGCAGTATTTT. This encodes CASSAQGTDTQYF.

The CDR3 is CASSLDSAYGYTF. In nucleotides, the CDR3 is TGTGCCAGTAGCCTGGACAGCGCCTATGGCTACACCTTC. The rearrangement joins TRBV19 to TRBJ1-2, with D perhaps TRBD1 (6 bases). The CDR3 spans 13 residues. Germline V CDR1 and CDR2: LNHDA, SQIVND (reference sequence). Trimming removed 6 bases at V and 4 bases at J, with 12 bases between.

The chain employs TRBV6-5 and TRBJ1-5, with 11 bases fitting TRBD1. From germline, CDR1 is MNHEY and CDR2 SVGAGI. The ends lost 8 bases at V and 6 bases at J; junction bases unmatched: 6. The CDR3 is 14 residues long. CDR3: CASWEGTGGQPQHF. The CDR3 DNA is TGTGCCAGCTGGGAGGGGACAGGGGGTCAGCCCCAGCATTTT.

This clone is a singleton in its sample. The chain recombines TRBV3-1 (or the pseudogene TRBV3-2) with TRBJ2-7; no definite D call. Trimming removed 3 bases at V and 2 bases at J, with 11 bases between. This CDR3 region has 14 residues. Germline V gives CDR1 LGHDT, CDR2 YNNKEL (reference sequence). This CDR3 reads CASSHSRHTYEQYF. The CDR3 region has the DNA TGTGCCAGCAGCCACTCAAGACACACCTACGAGCAGTACTTC.

V gene TRBV4-1 combines with J gene TRBJ2-5, with TRBD2 matching over 7 bases. J was trimmed by 4 bases and V by 0 bases; bases with no gene match: 11. In germline, CDR1 is MGHRA, CDR2 YSYEKL. The CDR3 contains 17 residues. The CDR3 reads CASSQEGLGGVRETQYF. The CDR3 nucleotides are TGCGCCAGCAGCCAAGAGGGGCTGGGAGGGGTGAGAGAGACCCAGTACTTC.

This chain connects TRBV28 to TRBJ2-7; TRBD1 aligns across 9 bases. V shed 7 bases, J shed 1 base, and the junction held 11 bases outside the gene matches. The CDR3 totals 16 residues. Per germline, CDR1 MDHEN and CDR2 SYDVKM. Here the CDR3 reads CASTIRDRVMSYEQYF. In nucleotides, the CDR3 is TGTGCCAGCACGATCCGGGACAGGGTTATGTCCTACGAGCAGTACTTC. Together with reference TRBV28 and TRBJ2-7, the CDR3 gives the full variable domain: DVKVTQSSRYLVKRTGEKVFLECVQDMDHENMFWYRQDPGLGLRLIYFSYDVKMKEKGDIPEGYSVSREKKERFSLILESASTNQTSMYLCASTIRDRVMSYEQYFGPGTRLTVT.

This clone was seen more than once but under ten times. V and J are TRBV7-3 and TRBJ2-1; maybe TRBD1 (7 bases). CDR1 SGHTA and CDR2 FQGTGA come from the germline V gene. This CDR3 region has 15 residues. Trimming left V 5 bases short and J 0 bases short, with 11 bases between. The CDR3: CASSAQGGSYNEQFF. In DNA, the CDR3 is TGTGCCAGCAGCGCTCAGGGGGGCTCCTACAATGAGCAGTTCTTC.

This clone has only a few counts. This chain connects TRBV10-3 to TRBJ1-5; D is unclear. Germline values: CDR1 ENHRY, CDR2 SYGVKD. The V end lost 3 bases, the J end lost 0 bases, and 6 bases lay between the germline ends. The CDR3 has 14 amino acids. CDR3 loop: CAISEDSSNQPQHF. The CDR3 DNA reads as TGTGCCATCAGTGAAGATAGTAGCAATCAGCCCCAGCATTTT.

By its share, this clone is medium-sized. The chain employs TRBV7-9 and TRBJ2-1; D is unresolved. CDR3 size: 17 residues. Trimming cost V 5 bases and J 1 base, with 18 bases left between them. Germline-derived CDR1 and CDR2 are SEHNR and FQNEAQ (reference sequence). The CDR3 DNA is TGTGCCAGCAGCCCACCCGTTCCTGACACATCCTACAATGAGCAGTTCTTC. It encodes CASSPPVPDTSYNEQFF.

The rearrangement links TRBV4-2 to TRBJ2-7; D possibly corresponds to TRBD1 (5 bases). With 0 bases removed from V and 2 bases from J, the gap between germline ends came to 14 bases. The CDR3 is 16 amino acids. The germline gives CDR1 LGHNA, CDR2 YNFKEQ. The CDR3 DNA reads as TGTGCCAGCAGCCAAGATCGGGCAGGGAACACCTACGAGCAGTACTTC. It is translated as CASSQDRAGNTYEQYF.

This clone has a single count. V and J are TRBV15 and TRBJ2-1; TRBD2 matches 10 bases. With V trimmed by 0 bases and J by 4 bases, 6 bases remained unmatched. There are 17 residues in the CDR3. From germline, CDR1 is LNHNV and CDR2 YYDKDF (reference sequence). The CDR3 DNA sequence: TGTGCCACCAGCAGAGATAGATGGACTAGCGGTTACAATGAGCAGTTCTTC. It specifies CATSRDRWTSGYNEQFF.

V usage is TRBV12-2 and J usage is TRBJ2-3; TRBD2 is the table's D call and was not checked against the DNA. TRBV12-2 is a pseudogene segment. CDR3 size: 15 residues. The DNA of the CDR3 is TGTGCAAGTCGCTTAGGGACTAGCCCCACAGATACGCAGTATTTT. This sequence encodes CASRLGTSPTDTQYF.

V usage is TRBV24-1 and J usage is TRBJ2-5; TRBD1 might be the D (5 bases). CDR1 is KGHDR, CDR2 SFDVKD, per germline. Trimming left V 6 bases short and J 2 bases short, with 12 bases between. This CDR3 is 14 amino acids long. This chain's CDR3 is CATSQGVGQETQYF. In DNA, the CDR3 is TGTGCCACCAGTCAGGGCGTGGGACAAGAGACCCAGTACTTC.

This chain joins TRBV5-1 and TRBJ2-3; TRBD2 matches at 11 bases. Germline V gene data show CDR1 as SGHRS and CDR2 as YFSETQ. The CDR3 is made up of 16 amino acids. The trim removed 7 bases at V and 6 bases at J, leaving 13 bases unmatched. The CDR3 DNA sequence: TGCGCCAGCCGAACTAGCATAGCGGGAGGGCCTGATACGCAGTATTTT. Protein: CASRTSIAGGPDTQYF.

CDR3 sequence: CATSRDSGGAQETQYF. In nucleotides, the CDR3 is TGTGCCACCAGCAGAGATAGCGGGGGGGCCCAAGAGACCCAGTACTTC. The genes are TRBV15 and TRBJ2-5, with 11 bases aligning to TRBD2. After removal of 0 bases from V and 1 base from J, the junction contained 1 base not matched to a gene. This CDR3 is 16 amino acids long. In germline, CDR1 is LNHNV, CDR2 YYDKDF (reference sequence).

This clone was detected only once. The rearrangement links TRBV11-1 to TRBJ2-7, with D possibly matching TRBD1 (5 bases). Germline V gives CDR1 SGHAT, CDR2 FQDESV (reference sequence). V was trimmed by 1 base and J by 3 bases, leaving 10 bases between them. This CDR3 region has 14 residues. The CDR3 loop reads CASSLGTPNYEQYF. CDR3 DNA sequence: TGTGCCAGCAGCTTAGGGACACCGAACTACGAGCAGTACTTC.

The sample holds one count of this clone. The chain combines TRBV7-3 with TRBJ2-1; tentatively, D is TRBD2 (6 bases). V was shortened by 2 bases and J by 7 bases, with 15 bases between the two germline ends. Germline values: CDR1 SGHTA, CDR2 FQGTGA. The CDR3 runs 15 residues. The CDR3, as DNA: TGTGCCAGCAGCTTAGCTCGGACTCGGGGGAATGAGCAGTTCTTC. Amino acid sequence: CASSLARTRGNEQFF.

The chain employs TRBV29-1 and TRBJ2-2, with 8 bases matching TRBD2. The germline gives CDR1 SQVTM, CDR2 ANQGSEA. This CDR3 spans 14 amino acids. The V gene end was trimmed by 6 bases and the J gene end by 1 base; junction bases not matched to a gene: 4. Here the CDR3 DNA reads TGCAGCGTACGGACTAGCCTGAACACCGGGGAGCTGTTTTTT. Its protein product is CSVRTSLNTGELFF.

The CDR3 nucleotides are TGTGCCAGCAGCCCGTCTGCTAGCGGGAGTGCAGATACGCAGTATTTT. Protein sequence: CASSPSASGSADTQYF. The chain is built from TRBV5-4 and TRBJ2-3, with 10 bases identical to TRBD2. The CDR3 is 16 amino acids. Germline CDR1 and CDR2: SGHNT and YYREEE (reference sequence). The J segment lost 4 bases and the V segment lost 4 bases, leaving 9 bases of the junction unmatched.

Notes on this clone: At the DNA level, this CDR3 is encoded by other sequences in the same sample as well. In DNA form, the CDR3 reads TGTGCCAGCAGTTCGGGTAGCTCCTATAATTCACCCCTCCACTTT. It encodes CASSSGSSYNSPLHF. The chain is built from TRBV9 and TRBJ1-6; D gene ambiguous. The length of the CDR3 is 15 residues. Trimming cost V 5 bases and J 0 bases, with 9 bases left between them. Germline CDR1 reads SGDLS; CDR2 reads YYNGEE. Looking up the rest from reference TRBV9 and TRBJ1-6 gives the full variable domain: DSGVTQTPKHLITATGQRVTLRCSPRSGDLSVYWYQQSLDQGLQFLIQYYNGEERAKGNILERFSAQQFPDLHSELNLSSLELGDSALYFCASSSGSSYNSPLHFGNGTRLTVT.

This clone was picked up a small number of times. This sequence joins TRBV19 and TRBJ2-1; TRBD2 is a possible D gene (5 bases). There are 14 residues in the CDR3. Between the trimmed V and J ends, which lost 5 bases and 10 bases, there was a span of 18 bases. Germline CDR1 is LNHDA and CDR2 is SQIVND (reference sequence). CDR3 sequence: CASSPRTSSGEQFF. The CDR3 bases are TGTGCCAGTAGTCCACGGACTTCCTCGGGGGAGCAGTTCTTC.

J is TRBJ1-2 and V is TRBV28; D gene unclear. This CDR3 spans 14 amino acids. Deletions cut 1 base from V and 6 bases from J, with 12 bases between. The germline V gene has CDR1 MDHEN and CDR2 SYDVKM. The DNA for the CDR3 is TGTGCCAGCAGTTTATTTGACTCCGTTGATGGCTACACCTTC. This sequence encodes CASSLFDSVDGYTF.

V and J are TRBV2 and TRBJ1-5, with D uncertain. Germline V CDR1 and CDR2: SNHLY, FYNNEI. The CDR3 runs 13 residues. The V gene lost 7 bases and the J gene lost 2 bases, with 9 bases spanning the gap. This CDR3 is CASKGGGNQPQHF. In DNA form, the CDR3 reads TGTGCCAGCAAGGGCGGGGGCAATCAGCCCCAGCATTTT.

This clone was seen more than once but under ten times. V gene TRBV3-1 (or the pseudogene TRBV3-2) combines with J gene TRBJ2-3; TRBD2 matches 9 bases. Trimming removed 3 bases from V and 6 bases from J; junction bases left unmatched: 13. Germline assignment: CDR1 LGHDT and CDR2 YNNKEL (reference sequence). The CDR3 runs 17 residues. CDR3 DNA sequence: TGTGCCAGCAGCCAGTCGTTTGGCGGGGGGGCCGGGGATACGCAGTATTTT. As protein: CASSQSFGGGAGDTQYF.

V usage is TRBV28 and J usage is TRBJ2-5; 9 positions match TRBD1. This CDR3 is built from 15 residues. CDR1 and CDR2 from the germline V gene are MDHEN and SYDVKM. The V segment lost 4 bases and the J segment 5 bases; nucleotides outside the gene matches: 8. DNA of the CDR3: TGTGCCAGCAGTTCAGGGGGGACAGGGAAGGAGACCCAGTACTTC. Translated, it gives CASSSGGTGKETQYF.